The 19 T cell receptor beta chains reported below all come from one sample, sequenced in a study of shared clonotypes between healthy human individuals. Repertoires were generated with immunoSEQ multiplex PCR, while TCRdb's copy carries only in-frame clones and drops some. The profile shows 550,000 to 800,000 clones, around 67% of them singletons. Sample: memory CD4+ T cells sorted from blood. The subset was: CD45RA-negative fraction. Every receptor here comes from a woman aged 25 to 39 in good health.

This chain joins TRBV2 and TRBJ2-3; no definite D call. Germline V lookup: CDR1 SNHLY, CDR2 FYNNEI. The CDR3 is made up of 15 amino acids. The germline V and J ends were trimmed by 5 bases and 0 bases, with 12 bases remaining between them. The CDR3: CASSLNSYSTDTQYF. CDR3 coding DNA: TGTGCCAGCAGTCTTAACAGCTATAGCACAGATACGCAGTATTTT.

This clone was found once. The rearrangement uses TRBV18 and TRBJ1-5; D possibly corresponds to TRBD1 (5 bases). V lost 10 bases and J 3 bases, leaving 13 bases between the germline ends. This CDR3 is 13 amino acids long. From germline, CDR1 is KGHSH and CDR2 LQKENI. The CDR3 is CATAQGVNQPQHF. The CDR3 DNA reads TGTGCCACCGCCCAGGGCGTCAATCAGCCCCAGCATTTT.

CDR3 coding DNA: TGTGCCAGCAGCTTAGAAGGGCAGCAGGCTGAAGCTTTCTTT. Translated: CASSLEGQQAEAFF. The chain links TRBV11-2 to TRBJ1-1; D unclear. This CDR3 has 14 residues. Germline V gene sequence: CDR1 SGHAT, CDR2 FQNNGV. Trimming took off 0 bases at V and 6 bases at J, with 11 bases between the two ends.

The rearrangement links TRBV4-1 to TRBJ2-1; D may be TRBD2 (6 bases). This CDR3 has 16 amino acids. Per the germline V gene, CDR1 is MGHRA and CDR2 is YSYEKL. Trimming left V 0 bases short and J 9 bases short, with 18 bases between. This chain's CDR3 is CASSQDPGRGDREQFF. DNA for the CDR3: TGCGCCAGCAGCCAAGACCCCGGGCGGGGAGATCGTGAGCAGTTCTTC.

The chain joins TRBV7-9 to TRBJ2-2, with a weak D call TRBD2 (6 bases). V shed 5 bases and J shed 6 bases, with 16 bases lying between them. The germline V gene encodes CDR1 SEHNR and CDR2 FQNEAQ (reference sequence). The CDR3 contains 15 residues. The CDR3 region has the DNA TGTGCCAGCAGCCTATACAGGTCGGGGGCCGGGGAGCTGTTTTTT. This gives the protein CASSLYRSGAGELFF.

V usage is TRBV7-9 and J usage is TRBJ2-3; D is unresolved. Per germline, CDR1 SEHNR and CDR2 FQNEAQ (reference sequence). The CDR3 spans 16 residues. Trimming left V 1 base short and J 2 bases short, with 13 bases between. CDR3 nucleotide sequence: TGTGCCAGCAGCTTAGAGAGGTCCAGGACCACAGATACGCAGTATTTT. It encodes CASSLERSRTTDTQYF.

The chain recombines TRBV28 with TRBJ2-7; TRBD1 or TRBD2 may be the D gene (6 bases each). Germline CDR1 reads MDHEN; CDR2 reads SYDVKM. This CDR3 has 14 amino acids. Trimming left V 6 bases short and J 3 bases short, with 15 bases between. CDR3 DNA sequence: TGTGCCAGCAGCCCCGGGGGCAGGGTCTACGAGCAGTACTTC. It encodes CASSPGGRVYEQYF.

V is TRBV28 and J is TRBJ2-1; TRBD2 aligns across 8 bases. This CDR3 has 16 residues. Germline CDR1 reads MDHEN; CDR2 reads SYDVKM. Trimming cost V 6 bases and J 6 bases; bases outside gene matches: 13. CDR3 loop: CASSPPGTRGTNEQFF. CDR3 bases: TGTGCCAGCAGCCCACCCGGGACTAGAGGAACCAATGAGCAGTTCTTC.

This chain connects TRBV27 to TRBJ2-2; 15 bases align to TRBD2. Germline V gene sequence: CDR1 MNHEY, CDR2 SMNVEV (reference sequence). This CDR3 contains 18 residues. V gave up 3 bases and J gave up 1 base; unmatched junction bases: 3. The CDR3 here is CASSFWGLAGGNTGELFF. CDR3 DNA sequence: TGTGCCAGCAGTTTTTGGGGACTAGCGGGAGGGAACACCGGGGAGCTGTTTTTT.

This clone was recorded once. The V and J genes are TRBV4-1 and TRBJ2-7, with unresolved D. Trimming left V 1 base short and J 0 bases short, with 10 bases between. Germline V gene lookup returns CDR1 MGHRA and CDR2 YSYEKL. This CDR3 spans 15 amino acids. CDR3 sequence reads: CASSQAGQSSYEQYF. Written as DNA, the CDR3 is TGCGCCAGCAGCCAAGCCGGCCAGAGCTCCTACGAGCAGTACTTC.

This sequence joins TRBV6-6 and TRBJ1-2; D uncertain. V lost 4 bases and J lost 5, with 11 bases in between. Germline loops: CDR1 MNHNY, CDR2 SVGAGI (reference sequence). The length of the CDR3 is 13 residues. CDR3 nucleotides: TGTGCCAGCAGTTTATCTGCGGGATATGGCTACACCTTC. Translating it yields CASSLSAGYGYTF.

The V and J genes are TRBV13 and TRBJ2-3, with 8 nucleotides matching TRBD2. V was clipped by 5 bases and J by 5 bases; unmatched bases: 12. The germline V gene has CDR1 PRHDT and CDR2 FYEKMQ (reference sequence). This CDR3 has 16 residues. The CDR3 DNA reads TGTGCCAGCAGCGAGGGGAGAGCGGGAGTTGGAGATACGCAGTATTTT. Translated, it gives CASSEGRAGVGDTQYF.

V is TRBV5-1 and J is TRBJ1-1; TRBD1 is a possible D gene (6 bases). Between the trimmed V and J ends, which lost 4 bases and 1 base, there was a span of 14 bases. CDR1 and CDR2 from the germline V gene are SGHRS and YFSETQ. The CDR3 covers 15 residues. DNA of the CDR3: TGCGCCAGCAGCCCCGAGGGGACACCGAACACTGAAGCTTTCTTT. This translates into CASSPEGTPNTEAFF.

The chain combines TRBV6-4 with TRBJ2-2, with 10 bases identical to TRBD2. Germline lookup yields CDR1 MRHNA and CDR2 SNTAGT. With 3 bases clipped from V and 4 bases from J, the junction kept 5 bases outside the gene matches. CDR3 length equals 16 residues. CDR3 bases: TGTGCCAGCAGTGAGCTAGCGGGAGATCGCACCGGGGAGCTGTTTTTT. This gives the protein CASSELAGDRTGELFF.

The rearrangement uses TRBV19 and TRBJ2-4; D perhaps matches TRBD2 (5 bases). The V gene lost 3 bases and the J gene lost 0 bases, with 9 bases spanning the gap. The CDR3 is 15 residues long. Germline CDR1 LNHDA, CDR2 SQIVND (reference sequence). In DNA form, the CDR3 reads TGTGCCAGTAGTATCGGAGGCCTAGCCAAAAACATTCAGTACTTC. Its protein is CASSIGGLAKNIQYF. Combining the CDR3 with reference TRBV19 and TRBJ2-4 gives the whole variable domain DGGITQSPKYLFRKEGQNVTLSCEQNLNHDAMYWYRQDPGQGLRLIYYSQIVNDFQKGDIAEGYSVSREKKESFPLTVTSAQKNPTAFYLCASSIGGLAKNIQYFGAGTRLSVL.

This rearrangement joins TRBV29-1 to TRBJ2-5; unclear D gene. CDR1 and CDR2 (germline): SQVTM, ANQGSEA. CDR3 length equals 12 residues. With 6 bases removed from V and 1 base from J, the gap between germline ends came to 9 bases. The CDR3 DNA is TGCAGCGTCGCCCCCGCCCAAGAGACCCAGTACTTC. This translates into CSVAPAQETQYF. Filled out from reference TRBV29-1 and TRBJ2-5, the complete variable domain reads SAVISQKPSRDICQRGTSLTIQCQVDSQVTMMFWYRQQPGQSLTLIATANQGSEATYESGFVIDKFPISRPNLTFSTLTVSNMSPEDSSIYLCSVAPAQETQYFGPGTRLLVL.

The chain joins TRBV7-7 to TRBJ2-3; D ambiguous. V was shortened by 2 bases and J by 0 bases, with 9 bases between the two germline ends. Per germline, CDR1 SSHAT and CDR2 FNYEAQ (reference sequence). The CDR3 totals 15 residues. Here the CDR3 reads CASSLTAVSTDTQYF. CDR3 in DNA: TGTGCCAGCAGCTTAACTGCGGTTAGCACAGATACGCAGTATTTT. The whole variable domain, remainder taken from reference TRBV7-7 and TRBJ2-3, is GAGVSQSPRYKVTKRGQDVTLRCDPISSHATLYWYQQALGQGPEFLTYFNYEAQPDKSGLPSDRFSAERPEGSISTLTIQRTEQRDSAMYRCASSLTAVSTDTQYFGPGTRLTVL.

J is TRBJ2-2 and V is TRBV4-1; D may be TRBD2 (5 bases). This CDR3 comprises 15 residues. V was trimmed by 3 bases and J by 0 bases, leaving 8 bases between them. CDR1 MGHRA and CDR2 YSYEKL come from the germline V gene. CDR3 nucleotide sequence: TGCGCCAGCAGCCATGTAGCGACGAACACCGGGGAGCTGTTTTTT. Its translation: CASSHVATNTGELFF.

Remarks on this clone: Since a much larger clone is just one base distant, this may be a read error. The chain couples TRBV21-1 to TRBJ2-7. TRBV21-1 is a pseudogene. The CDR3 spans 11 residues. CDR3 in DNA: TGTGCCAGCAGCGGCTCCTACGAGCAGTACTTC. Protein sequence: CASSGSYEQYF.